The 21 T cell receptor beta chains below all came from one sample that was sequenced in a study of shared clonotypes between healthy human individuals (dated by TCRdb to the early 2020s). To prepare the library, the immunoSEQ multiplex PCR assay was applied. In its TCRdb copy, this immuneACCESS table keeps in-frame sequences only and misses some clones. Where compared with another copy, unresolved V genes explain less than half of these, and the others have no known cause. The sample table records about 800,000 clones; 96% of these occur just once. Around 0.21% of the sample is held by the ten biggest clonotypes. CD8 naive samples consisted of CD45RO-negative cells that were positively selected for CCR7, yielding a CD45RA+CCR7+ population without TemRA cells. The specimen was naive CD8+ T cells sorted from blood. The meaning of the sample's cell subset or site label: CD45RA+CCR7+. The receptors were sampled from a man aged 30 to 39 in good health.

This chain links TRBV13 with TRBJ1-2, with 7 bases matching TRBD1. In germline, CDR1 is PRHDT, CDR2 FYEKMQ (reference sequence). The CDR3 contains 12 residues. The V gene end was trimmed by 6 bases and the J gene end by 5 bases; junction bases not matched to a gene: 3. CDR3 sequence reads: CASREQGYGYTF. CDR3 bases: TGTGCCAGCAGGGAACAGGGGTATGGCTACACCTTC.

This chain joins TRBV5-1 and TRBJ1-2; tentative D call: TRBD1 (5 bases). Trimming stripped 5 bases from V and 0 bases from J, with 20 bases between. Germline lookup yields CDR1 SGHRS and CDR2 YFSETQ. CDR3 length: 17 amino acids. This chain's CDR3 is CASSFDTGTAPNYGYTF. The CDR3 nucleotides are TGCGCCAGCAGTTTTGATACCGGGACGGCGCCTAACTATGGCTACACCTTC.

The rearrangement joins TRBV7-6 to TRBJ2-5, with 13 positions matching TRBD2. CDR1 and CDR2 (germline): SGHVS, FNYEAQ. With V trimmed by 6 bases and J by 1 base, 11 bases remained unmatched. This CDR3 is 18 amino acids long. CDR3 nucleotides: TGTGCCAGCAGTCTAGGACTAGCGGGAGTATTTTCCCAAGAGACCCAGTACTTC. It yields the protein CASSLGLAGVFSQETQYF.

This CDR3 is CASSRTDWEQFF. CDR3 sequence (DNA): TGTGCCAGTAGCCGGACCGATTGGGAGCAGTTCTTC. The chain joins TRBV19 to TRBJ2-1, with D unresolved. Germline assignment: CDR1 LNHDA and CDR2 SQIVND (reference sequence). V lost 6 bases and J 10 bases, leaving 13 bases between the germline ends. The CDR3 consists of 12 residues.

V and J are TRBV27 and TRBJ2-3; D might be TRBD1 or TRBD2, each matching 5 bases. V lost 7 bases and J lost 2, with 13 bases in between. Looked up from germline, CDR1 is MNHEY and CDR2 is SMNVEV (reference sequence). The CDR3 has 14 residues. The chain's CDR3 is CASTGGPVTDTQYF. The DNA for the CDR3 is TGTGCCAGCACTGGGGGACCAGTCACAGATACGCAGTATTTT.

This chain links TRBV11-2 with TRBJ1-1, with D maybe TRBD1 (5 bases). V was trimmed by 5 bases and J by 5 bases, leaving 9 bases between them. CDR3 length: 12 amino acids. Germline V CDR1 and CDR2: SGHAT, FQNNGV. The CDR3 spells CASSHGGTEAFF. The CDR3 DNA follows: TGTGCCAGCAGCCATGGGGGGACTGAAGCTTTCTTT.

Of note for this clone: Other DNA sequences of this sample code for an identical CDR3. The chain joins TRBV9 to TRBJ2-6; the D is unclear. Germline assignment: CDR1 SGDLS and CDR2 YYNGEE. This CDR3 region has 15 residues. Trimming stripped 0 bases from V and 1 base from J, with 5 bases between. The CDR3 loop reads CASSVDGSGANVLTF. The CDR3 DNA follows: TGTGCCAGCAGCGTAGATGGATCTGGGGCCAACGTCCTGACTTTC.

The rearrangement joins TRBV6-5 to TRBJ2-2; TRBD1 agrees at 8 bases. CDR3 size: 14 residues. Germline CDR1 and CDR2: MNHEY and SVGAGI. Unmatched junction bases numbered 5, after V lost 5 bases and J lost 6 bases. CDR3 protein: CASSATGAAGELFF. CDR3 coding DNA: TGTGCCAGCAGTGCGACAGGGGCCGCCGGGGAGCTGTTTTTT.

The chain combines TRBV4-1 with TRBJ1-1; no reliable D call. Per the germline V gene, CDR1 is MGHRA and CDR2 is YSYEKL. The CDR3 loop spans 16 amino acids. V was shortened by 4 bases and J by 0 bases, with 15 bases between the two germline ends. CDR3 region: CASSLTPTLMNTEAFF. CDR3 DNA: TGCGCCAGCAGCCTTACCCCTACACTAATGAACACTGAAGCTTTCTTT.

The V and J genes are TRBV4-2 and TRBJ2-1; D is ambiguous. The ends were cut back, 3 bases at V and 9 bases at J, with 15 bases in the middle. The CDR3 is 14 amino acids. Germline CDR1 is LGHNA and CDR2 is YNFKEQ. The chain's CDR3 is CASSQADLESEQFF. For the CDR3, the DNA is TGTGCCAGCAGCCAGGCCGACCTAGAATCTGAGCAGTTCTTC.

The chain couples TRBV5-4 to TRBJ1-1; D is uncertain. The germline V gene has CDR1 SGHNT and CDR2 YYREEE (reference sequence). The CDR3 totals 12 residues. Trimming removed 7 bases at V and 1 base at J, with 8 bases between. The CDR3 here is CASAEWNTEAFF. The DNA for the CDR3 is TGTGCCAGCGCAGAATGGAACACTGAAGCTTTCTTT.

CDR3 sequence (DNA): TGTGCCAGCAGCTTAGACAAAACAGGAGTAGGTAACAATGAGCAGTTCTTC. Translated, it gives CASSLDKTGVGNNEQFF. The gene calls are TRBV7-6 and TRBJ2-1, with a possible D match to TRBD1 (5 bases). CDR1 SGHVS and CDR2 FNYEAQ come from the germline V gene. Trimming stripped 1 base from V and 5 bases from J, with 18 bases between. The CDR3 length is 17 residues.

CDR3 nucleotides: TGTGCCAGCAATGTGGTCGGGAGTGGAAACAATGAGCAGTTCTTC. It yields the protein CASNVVGSGNNEQFF. The chain combines TRBV6-6 with TRBJ2-1, with D perhaps matching TRBD2 (6 bases). V lost 7 bases to trimming and J lost 5 bases, with 18 bases between them. The CDR3 totals 15 residues. The V gene's germline CDR1 is MNHNY and CDR2 SVGAGI (reference sequence).

The gene calls are TRBV7-9 and TRBJ2-1, with unresolved D. This CDR3 is built from 14 residues. V was cut by 11 bases and J by 0 bases, with 14 bases left in between. Germline lookup yields CDR1 SEHNR and CDR2 FQNEAQ (reference sequence). CDR3 coding DNA: TGTGCCGGAGAACGGGTGCTCTCCTACAATGAGCAGTTCTTC. This sequence encodes CAGERVLSYNEQFF.

The rearrangement links TRBV14 to TRBJ1-2, with D perhaps TRBD1 (5 bases). Trimming stripped 0 bases from V and 8 bases from J, with 10 bases between. From germline, CDR1 is SGHDN and CDR2 FVKESK. This CDR3 has 13 residues. The CDR3 sequence: CASSQEEGPGYTF. The CDR3 DNA sequence: TGTGCCAGCAGCCAAGAAGAGGGGCCGGGCTACACCTTC.

This chain links TRBV30 with TRBJ2-1, with D perhaps TRBD2 (6 bases). The germline V gene encodes CDR1 GTSNPN and CDR2 SVGIG (reference sequence). The V end lost 1 base, the J end lost 4 bases, and 11 bases lay between the germline ends. The CDR3 runs to 14 residues. The CDR3 region has the DNA TGTGCCTGGAGTGGGACTACCCCATACAATGAGCAGTTCTTC. Translating it yields CAWSGTTPYNEQFF. Looking up the rest from reference TRBV30 and TRBJ2-1 gives the full variable domain: SQTIHQWPATLVQPVGSPLSLECTVEGTSNPNLYWYRQAAGRGLQLLFYSVGIGQISSEVPQNLSASRPQDRQFILSSKKLLLSDSGFYLCAWSGTTPYNEQFFGPGTRLTVL.

The chain carries TRBV27 and TRBJ1-5; D remains unclear. CDR3 size: 13 residues. Germline values: CDR1 MNHEY, CDR2 SMNVEV (reference sequence). The ends were cut back, 3 bases at V and 3 bases at J, with 6 bases in the middle. The chain's CDR3 is CASSFSLNQPQHF. CDR3 nucleotide sequence: TGTGCCAGCAGTTTCAGTCTCAATCAGCCCCAGCATTTT.

The table lists this clone with a count of one. The chain joins TRBV29-1 to TRBJ2-2, with 7 bases lining up with TRBD2. The CDR3 covers 16 residues. Germline V gene lookup returns CDR1 SQVTM and CDR2 ANQGSEA. V trimming: 4 bases; J trimming: 0 bases; junction bases outside the gene matches: 8. The CDR3 region is CSVVLSLAANTGELFF. CDR3 nucleotide sequence: TGCAGCGTTGTCTTATCCCTAGCGGCGAACACCGGGGAGCTGTTTTTT.

The chain is built from TRBV7-6 and TRBJ1-2; TRBD1 might be the D (6 bases). Germline V lookup: CDR1 SGHVS, CDR2 FNYEAQ. The CDR3 extends over 15 amino acids. Trimming removed 3 bases from V and 4 bases from J, with 15 bases in between. CDR3 nucleotides: TGTGCCAGCAGCTTGGGGGCGGCCGATACCTATGGCTACACCTTC. This encodes CASSLGAADTYGYTF.

The rearrangement links TRBV27 to TRBJ1-1; possible D gene TRBD1, 5 bases. Germline lookup yields CDR1 MNHEY and CDR2 SMNVEV (reference sequence). The length of the CDR3 is 15 residues. V was pared by 6 bases and J by 6 bases, with 20 bases between. The CDR3 protein is CASRKREGRLAEAFF. The CDR3 bases are TGTGCCAGCAGAAAGAGGGAGGGACGTCTGGCTGAAGCTTTCTTT.

This clone appeared a single time. The chain employs TRBV5-1 and TRBJ1-1; possibly TRBD1 for D (6 bases). The germline gives CDR1 SGHRS, CDR2 YFSETQ. CDR3 length equals 14 residues. Trimming cost V 0 bases and J 4 bases, with 10 bases left between them. CDR3 sequence reads: CASSLDRAITEAFF. The DNA of the CDR3 is TGCGCCAGCAGCTTGGACAGGGCGATCACTGAAGCTTTCTTT.